This T cell receptor beta chain came from a study of T-cell reconstitution after alpha-beta-depleted transplantation in children. A few counts support this clonotype. Trimming cost V 1 base and J 3 bases, with 3 bases left between them. This CDR3 has 11 residues. The germline gives CDR1 SQVTM, CDR2 ANQGSEA. During its preparation, the TCRbeta library received unique molecular identifiers. TCRdb passed the PCR reads through MiXCR, listing each CDR3 protein once. The sample has around 480,000 distinct CDR3 sequences; approximately 32% are singletons. The sample here was PBMCs from the stem cell graft donor, taken from the stem cell graft. V usage is TRBV29-1 and J usage is TRBJ1-2; D is undetermined. The sequence was obtained from a human donor who donated a stem cell graft to a child with aplastic anemia. CDR3 nucleotides: TGCAGCGTTGAAGCCGACTATGGCTACACCTTC. As protein: CSVEADYGYTF.